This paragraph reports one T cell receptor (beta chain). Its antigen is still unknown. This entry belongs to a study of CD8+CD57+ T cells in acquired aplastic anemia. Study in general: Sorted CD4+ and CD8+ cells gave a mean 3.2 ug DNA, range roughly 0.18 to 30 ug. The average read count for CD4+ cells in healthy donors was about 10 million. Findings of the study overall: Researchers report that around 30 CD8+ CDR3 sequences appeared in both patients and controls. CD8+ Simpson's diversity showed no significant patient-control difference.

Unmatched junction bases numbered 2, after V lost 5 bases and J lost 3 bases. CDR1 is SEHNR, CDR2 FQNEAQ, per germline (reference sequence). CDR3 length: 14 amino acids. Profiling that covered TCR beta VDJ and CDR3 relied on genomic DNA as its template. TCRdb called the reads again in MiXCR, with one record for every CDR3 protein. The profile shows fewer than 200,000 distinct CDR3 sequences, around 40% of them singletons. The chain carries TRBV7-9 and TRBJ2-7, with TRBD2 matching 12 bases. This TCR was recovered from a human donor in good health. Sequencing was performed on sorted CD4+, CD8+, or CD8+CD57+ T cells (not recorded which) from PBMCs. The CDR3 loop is CASSATSGGYEQYF. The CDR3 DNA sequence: TGTGCCAGCAGCGCGACTAGCGGGGGCTACGAGCAGTACTTC. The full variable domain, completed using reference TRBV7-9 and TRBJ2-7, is DTGVSQNPRHKITKRGQNVTFRCDPISEHNRLYWYRQTLGQGPEFLTYFQNEAQLEKSRLLSDRFSAERPKGSFSTLEIQRTEQGDSAMYLCASSATSGGYEQYFGPGTRLTVT.